These 3 T cell receptor beta chains originate from one sample sequenced in a study of blood T cell repertoires in COVID-19. TCRdb's copy holds only in-frame clones and misses some; the assay was immunoSEQ multiplex PCR. The sample holds fewer than 70,000 clones; 80% to 90% are singletons and the top ten take 5.6%. Sequencing was done on a sample of peripheral blood. Receptors originate from a woman aged 60 to 75 with acute or convalescent COVID-19.

This clone is a singleton in its sample. The CDR3 sequence: CASSLQGQSFSGNTIYF. The CDR3 coding sequence is TGTGCCAGCAGCTTACAAGGACAGTCTTTCTCTGGAAACACCATATATTTT. The chain uses TRBV13 and TRBJ1-3; D is possibly TRBD1 (6 bases). From germline, CDR1 is PRHDT and CDR2 FYEKMQ (reference sequence). The germline V and J ends were trimmed by 2 bases and 0 bases, with 14 bases remaining between them. The CDR3 has 17 residues.

The gene calls are TRBV5-5 and TRBJ1-1, with 8 positions matching TRBD1. CDR1 is SGHKS, CDR2 YYEKEE, per germline (reference sequence). The CDR3 consists of 15 residues. Trimming removed 3 bases from V and 4 bases from J; junction bases left unmatched: 8. The CDR3 region has the DNA TGTGCCAGCAGCTCCTTACAGGGGGTTAGCACTGAAGCTTTCTTT. Translation gives CASSSLQGVSTEAFF.

The chain has TRBV7-9 and TRBJ1-6, with D perhaps TRBD1 (6 bases). The V end lost 6 bases, the J end lost 7 bases, and 10 bases lay between the germline ends. The length of the CDR3 is 13 residues. Germline loops: CDR1 SEHNR, CDR2 FQNEAQ (reference sequence). The CDR3 DNA reads as TGTGCCAGCAGTTTAACAGGGAATTCACCCCTCCACTTT. This encodes CASSLTGNSPLHF.